This T cell receptor (beta chain) emerged from a study of T cells in Graves' hyperthyroidism and ophthalmopathy. Template material for amplifying TCR beta CDR3 regions consisted of RNA transcripts. HTBI primers were used for first-round RT-PCR of the TCR CDR3. TCRdb redid the calling of the multiplex PCR reads with MiXCR, one entry per CDR3 protein. Of some 340,000 distinct CDR3 sequences in the sample, around 13% were seen once. Germline-derived CDR1 and CDR2 are MGHRA and YSYEKL. The V gene end was trimmed by 0 bases and the J gene end by 5 bases; junction bases not matched to a gene: 15. The CDR3 length is 19 residues.

Sequencing was performed on blood. The gene calls are TRBV4-1 and TRBJ2-2, with 7 bases aligning to TRBD1. The TCR sequence derives from a woman aged 40 to 50 with Graves' ophthalmopathy. The CDR3: CASSQDRVGGRFLTGELFF. As DNA, the CDR3 is TGCGCCAGCAGCCAAGATCGGGTAGGGGGCCGGTTTTTGACCGGGGAGCTGTTTTTT.